The rows below give T cell receptor beta chains drawn from one sample of a study of early T cells in non-severe SARS-CoV-2 infection. TCRdb itself ran the 5' RACE reads through MiXCR, one entry per CDR3 protein. The sample gives 30,000 to 45,000 distinct CDR3 sequences, around 3.9% of which show up once; approximately 11% is in the top ten. Sequenced: whole blood. Receptors originate from an adult who was a healthcare worker with PCR-confirmed SARS-CoV-2 infection or an uninfected control (not recorded which). Each CDR3 is given with its conserved first and last residue. Fields, in order: J gene, clone size, V gene, D gene, CDR3 DNA, CDR3 protein. The D gene is left open where the match is weak. Only some rows state a clone size, as once, few, many or a class for expanded clones.

j_call: TRBJ1-1; clone_size: many; v_call: TRBV9; d_call: TRBD1; cdr3_nt: TGTGCCAGCAGCGCGGGACAGGGGACCGCTGAAGCTTTCTTT; cdr3_aa: CASSAGQGTAEAFF
j_call: TRBJ1-5; clone_size: many; v_call: TRBV15; d_call: TRBD1; cdr3_nt: TGTGCCACCAGCAGGGACCGGGACAGGGGTTTTGGCAATCAGCCCCAGCATTTT; cdr3_aa: CATSRDRDRGFGNQPQHF
j_call: TRBJ2-3; clone_size: many; v_call: TRBV7-8; d_call: TRBD2; cdr3_nt: TGTGCCAGCAGCTTAGAACGGGGAGCGGGGAGCACAGATACGCAGTATTTT; cdr3_aa: CASSLERGAGSTDTQYF
j_call: TRBJ2-6; clone_size: many; v_call: TRBV7-9; d_call: TRBD1; cdr3_nt: TGTGCCAGCAGCCCCGGGGGACAGGGAAAATATGGGGCCAACGTCCTGACTTTC; cdr3_aa: CASSPGGQGKYGANVLTF
j_call: TRBJ2-1; clone_size: many; v_call: TRBV11-2; d_call: TRBD2; cdr3_nt: TGTGCCAGCAGCTCACTAGCGTCGAGCTTCTCCTACAATGAGCAGTTCTTC; cdr3_aa: CASSSLASSFSYNEQFF
j_call: TRBJ2-1; clone_size: many; v_call: TRBV11-2; d_call: .; cdr3_nt: TGTGCCAGCAGCTTAAGTACAGGAGCCAATGAGCAGTTCTTC; cdr3_aa: CASSLSTGANEQFF
j_call: TRBJ2-1; clone_size: many; v_call: TRBV12-3/TRBV12-4; d_call: .; cdr3_nt: TGTGCCAGCAGTTTAATTGACACCAAGCAGTTCTTC; cdr3_aa: CASSLIDTKQFF
j_call: TRBJ1-1; clone_size: few; v_call: TRBV28; d_call: .; cdr3_nt: TGTGCCAGCAGAAAAAAGAGGGGGATCATGAACACTGAAGCTTTCTTT; cdr3_aa: CASRKKRGIMNTEAFF
j_call: TRBJ2-7; clone_size: many; v_call: TRBV6-5; d_call: .; cdr3_nt: TGTGCCAGCAGCTCCGCAGGGAGCGAGCAGTACTTC; cdr3_aa: CASSSAGSEQYF
j_call: TRBJ1-2; clone_size: .; v_call: TRBV12-3/TRBV12-4; d_call: .; cdr3_nt: TGTGCCAGCAGTATAGCGACGAACTATGGCTACACCTTC; cdr3_aa: CASSIATNYGYTF
j_call: TRBJ2-6; clone_size: few; v_call: TRBV7-9; d_call: TRBD1; cdr3_nt: TGTGCCAGCAGCTCGCAGGGGGTGTCTGGGGCCAACGTCCTGACTTTC; cdr3_aa: CASSSQGVSGANVLTF
j_call: TRBJ1-2; clone_size: few; v_call: TRBV27; d_call: TRBD1; cdr3_nt: TGTGCCAGCAGTTCTCTTTCCACGGGACAGGGAAACTATGGCTACACCTTC; cdr3_aa: CASSSLSTGQGNYGYTF
j_call: TRBJ1-1; clone_size: many; v_call: TRBV10-3; d_call: TRBD1; cdr3_nt: TGTGCCATCAAAGGACAGGGGATGGCCACTGAAGCTTTCTTT; cdr3_aa: CAIKGQGMATEAFF
j_call: TRBJ2-1; clone_size: .; v_call: TRBV12-3/TRBV12-4; d_call: .; cdr3_nt: TGTGCCAGCAGTGTCCGGACACCCAATGGGCAGTTCTTC; cdr3_aa: CASSVRTPNGQFF
j_call: TRBJ2-1; clone_size: medium-sized; v_call: TRBV2; d_call: TRBD2; cdr3_nt: TGTGCCAGCAGTGAACTATTGGTAGCGGGAGTTCCGGGGAATGAGCAGTTCTTC; cdr3_aa: CASSELLVAGVPGNEQFF
j_call: TRBJ2-7; clone_size: many; v_call: TRBV20-1; d_call: .; cdr3_nt: TGCAGTGCTAGCCCCTTAGGGGGGGCCCTAACCTACGAGCAGTACTTC; cdr3_aa: CSASPLGGALTYEQYF
j_call: TRBJ1-1; clone_size: .; v_call: TRBV7-2; d_call: .; cdr3_nt: TGTGCCAGCAGCTTAGTATGGGGGGGCAGAAACACTGAAGCTTTCTTT; cdr3_aa: CASSLVWGGRNTEAFF
j_call: TRBJ2-2; clone_size: many; v_call: TRBV20-1; d_call: .; cdr3_nt: TGCAGTGCTAGATGGCAGGACACCGGGGAGCTGTTTTTT; cdr3_aa: CSARWQDTGELFF
j_call: TRBJ1-1; clone_size: many; v_call: TRBV5-1; d_call: TRBD1; cdr3_nt: TGCGCCAGCGGGACAGGGGTGAACACTGAAGCTTTCTTT; cdr3_aa: CASGTGVNTEAFF
j_call: TRBJ2-5; clone_size: many; v_call: TRBV20-1; d_call: .; cdr3_nt: TGCAGTGCAAAACGTAAAGAGACCCAGTACTTC; cdr3_aa: CSAKRKETQYF
j_call: TRBJ2-6; clone_size: few; v_call: TRBV19; d_call: .; cdr3_nt: TGTGCCAGTAGTACGGGGGCTGGGGCCAACGTCCTGACTTTC; cdr3_aa: CASSTGAGANVLTF
j_call: TRBJ2-1; clone_size: many; v_call: TRBV5-1; d_call: .; cdr3_nt: TGCGCCAGCAGCTTGGAGGGCAGGTGGAATGAGCAGTTCTTC; cdr3_aa: CASSLEGRWNEQFF
j_call: TRBJ1-2; clone_size: .; v_call: TRBV4-3; d_call: .; cdr3_nt: TGCGCCAGCAGCCAAGTAGGGGACTATGGCTACACCTTC; cdr3_aa: CASSQVGDYGYTF
j_call: TRBJ1-4; clone_size: many; v_call: TRBV7-9; d_call: .; cdr3_nt: TGTGCCAGCAGCTTAGAGCCTCAGGGCGGCGGAAAACTGTTTTTT; cdr3_aa: CASSLEPQGGGKLFF
j_call: TRBJ2-3; clone_size: many; v_call: TRBV28; d_call: .; cdr3_nt: TGTGCCAGCAGTATATCCCCCCTTGGCCCAGATACGCAGTATTTT; cdr3_aa: CASSISPLGPDTQYF
j_call: TRBJ2-4; clone_size: few; v_call: TRBV7-2; d_call: .; cdr3_nt: TGTGCCAGCAGTCCACCGGGACTGTCAAACATTCAGTACTTC; cdr3_aa: CASSPPGLSNIQYF
j_call: TRBJ2-5; clone_size: many; v_call: TRBV7-9; d_call: TRBD2; cdr3_nt: TGTGCCAGCAGCAGCGACGGACTAGAGGAGACCCAGTACTTC; cdr3_aa: CASSSDGLEETQYF
j_call: TRBJ2-3; clone_size: .; v_call: TRBV7-9; d_call: .; cdr3_nt: TGTGCCAGCAGCTCAAGAATCGGAGTGGGTATGCGTACGAGCACAGATACGCAGTATTTT; cdr3_aa: CASSSRIGVGMRTSTDTQYF
j_call: TRBJ1-3; clone_size: many; v_call: TRBV20-1; d_call: TRBD1; cdr3_nt: TGCAGTGCTGACAGGGGTGGAAACACCATATATTTT; cdr3_aa: CSADRGGNTIYF
j_call: TRBJ2-3; clone_size: many; v_call: TRBV28; d_call: .; cdr3_nt: TGTGCCAGCAGCCCCATCGGGGATAAAAGAGATACGCAGTATTTT; cdr3_aa: CASSPIGDKRDTQYF
j_call: TRBJ1-4; clone_size: many; v_call: TRBV28; d_call: TRBD1; cdr3_nt: TGTGCCAGCAGTTTTGCCCGTTTAATCGGGACAGGGAGAGAAAAACTGTTTTTT; cdr3_aa: CASSFARLIGTGREKLFF
j_call: TRBJ1-5; clone_size: many; v_call: TRBV29-1; d_call: .; cdr3_nt: TGCAGCGTCACCACCGCAGGGTCGGGGCAGCCCCAGCATTTT; cdr3_aa: CSVTTAGSGQPQHF
j_call: TRBJ1-2; clone_size: many; v_call: TRBV28; d_call: .; cdr3_nt: TGTGCCAGCTTCAGGCAGGGTTTCTATGGCTACACCTTC; cdr3_aa: CASFRQGFYGYTF
j_call: TRBJ2-6; clone_size: many; v_call: TRBV19; d_call: .; cdr3_nt: TGTGCCACCACCGTGGGCGGAACCTCTGGGGCCAACGTCCTGACTTTC; cdr3_aa: CATTVGGTSGANVLTF
j_call: TRBJ2-1; clone_size: many; v_call: TRBV28; d_call: TRBD2; cdr3_nt: TGTGCCAGCAGTTTGGGGGGGACTAGCGGATACAATGAGCAGTTCTTC; cdr3_aa: CASSLGGTSGYNEQFF
j_call: TRBJ1-1; clone_size: .; v_call: TRBV6-2/TRBV6-3; d_call: TRBD1; cdr3_nt: TGTGCCAGCAGTAAGGGCCCGGGACAGGGGGGCGGTGAAGCTTTCTTT; cdr3_aa: CASSKGPGQGGGEAFF
j_call: TRBJ2-3; clone_size: many; v_call: TRBV7-2; d_call: .; cdr3_nt: TGTGCCAGCAGCTTCCCCGGGATGCGGGATACGCAGTATTTT; cdr3_aa: CASSFPGMRDTQYF
j_call: TRBJ1-2; clone_size: many; v_call: TRBV4-2; d_call: .; cdr3_nt: TGTGCCAGCAGCCAAGATTTTGGGGGTTATGGCTACACCTTC; cdr3_aa: CASSQDFGGYGYTF
j_call: TRBJ2-1; clone_size: many; v_call: TRBV29-1; d_call: .; cdr3_nt: TGCAGCGTGATGCCGGGTACTAGCAGCTATGAGCAGTTCTTC; cdr3_aa: CSVMPGTSSYEQFF
j_call: TRBJ1-1; clone_size: many; v_call: TRBV5-1; d_call: .; cdr3_nt: TGCGCCAGCCGGGCAAGAATGACTGAAGCTTTCTTT; cdr3_aa: CASRARMTEAFF
j_call: TRBJ2-1; clone_size: many; v_call: TRBV12-3/TRBV12-4; d_call: TRBD2; cdr3_nt: TGTGCCAGCAGCCCGGGGACTAGCGGGTACAATGAGCAGTTCTTC; cdr3_aa: CASSPGTSGYNEQFF
j_call: TRBJ2-2; clone_size: many; v_call: TRBV6-5; d_call: TRBD1; cdr3_nt: TGTGCCAGCACCCGACAGGGGTCGTCGAAAACCGGGGAGCTGTTTTTT; cdr3_aa: CASTRQGSSKTGELFF
j_call: TRBJ2-1; clone_size: .; v_call: TRBV5-1; d_call: .; cdr3_nt: TGCGCCAGCAGCTTGGACGGTGCCTCCTACAATGAGCAGTTCTTC; cdr3_aa: CASSLDGASYNEQFF
j_call: TRBJ1-6; clone_size: many; v_call: TRBV11-2; d_call: .; cdr3_nt: TGTGCCAGCAGCTCCCGGGGGCGGCCGGATAATTCACCCCTCCACTTT; cdr3_aa: CASSSRGRPDNSPLHF
j_call: TRBJ2-4; clone_size: few; v_call: TRBV5-4; d_call: .; cdr3_nt: TGTGCCAGCAGCCCGACAACAACGGCAGCAATGGGCATTCAGTACTTC; cdr3_aa: CASSPTTTAAMGIQYF
j_call: TRBJ1-1; clone_size: many; v_call: TRBV20-1; d_call: TRBD1; cdr3_nt: TGCAGTGCTAGGGACAGGGCGTACACTGAAGCTTTCTTT; cdr3_aa: CSARDRAYTEAFF
j_call: TRBJ2-5; clone_size: many; v_call: TRBV7-9; d_call: TRBD1; cdr3_nt: TGTGCCACCGCGCCTCCCACGGGACAGGGACAAGAGACCCAGTACTTC; cdr3_aa: CATAPPTGQGQETQYF
j_call: TRBJ2-7; clone_size: many; v_call: TRBV6-2/TRBV6-3; d_call: TRBD1; cdr3_nt: TGTGCCAGCTCGACAGTTAGAATCAGGGACAGGGACTACGAGCAGTACTTC; cdr3_aa: CASSTVRIRDRDYEQYF
j_call: TRBJ2-3; clone_size: few; v_call: TRBV7-8; d_call: .; cdr3_nt: TGTGCCAGCAGCTTAGAATCTTTAAGGCTCCAGCGCGGGAACTCAGATACGCAGTATTTT; cdr3_aa: CASSLESLRLQRGNSDTQYF
j_call: TRBJ1-2; clone_size: many; v_call: TRBV28; d_call: .; cdr3_nt: TGTGCCAGCAGTAAAGGGGTTGATGGCTACACCTTC; cdr3_aa: CASSKGVDGYTF
j_call: TRBJ2-1; clone_size: many; v_call: TRBV7-9; d_call: .; cdr3_nt: TGTGCCAGCAGCTTAGCCTACAATGAGCAGTTCTTC; cdr3_aa: CASSLAYNEQFF